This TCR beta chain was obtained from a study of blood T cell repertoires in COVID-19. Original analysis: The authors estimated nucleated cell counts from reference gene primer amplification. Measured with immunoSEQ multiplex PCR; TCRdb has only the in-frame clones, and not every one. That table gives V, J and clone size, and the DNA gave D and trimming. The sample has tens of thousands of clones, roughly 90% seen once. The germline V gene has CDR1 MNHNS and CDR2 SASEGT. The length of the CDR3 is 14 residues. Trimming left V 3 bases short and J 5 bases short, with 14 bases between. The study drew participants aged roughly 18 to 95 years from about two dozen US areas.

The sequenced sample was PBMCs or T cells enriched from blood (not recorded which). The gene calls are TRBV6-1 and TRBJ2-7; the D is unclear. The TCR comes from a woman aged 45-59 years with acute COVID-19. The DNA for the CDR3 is TGTGCCAGCAGTGATTGGAGAGCTTCCGACGAGCAGTACTTC. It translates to CASSDWRASDEQYF.